Each of the 17 T cell receptor beta chains below was sequenced from the same sample in a study of blood T cell repertoires in COVID-19. TCRdb's table, derived via immunoSEQ multiplex PCR, lists solely in-frame clones and lacks some. Here the sample spans about 330,000 clones, approximately 88% being singletons. The sequenced sample consisted of peripheral blood. These receptors originate from a man between 18 and 35 years old who had recovered from COVID-19.

J is TRBJ2-3 and V is TRBV19, with 9 bases matching TRBD2. The CDR3 is 15 amino acids. Looked up from germline, CDR1 is LNHDA and CDR2 is SQIVND (reference sequence). V gave up 4 bases and J gave up 5 bases; unmatched junction bases: 7. CDR3 sequence: CASSTAGGHGDTQYF. CDR3 DNA: TGTGCCAGTAGTACGGCGGGGGGGCATGGAGATACGCAGTATTTT.

The chain combines TRBV7-6 with TRBJ2-7, with 8 nucleotides matching TRBD2. There are 14 residues in the CDR3. The ends lost 1 base at V and 5 bases at J; junction bases unmatched: 4. Germline CDR1 is SGHVS and CDR2 is FNYEAQ. CDR3 in amino acids: CASSLGRGRNEQYF. CDR3 nucleotide sequence: TGTGCCAGCAGCTTAGGTCGCGGGAGGAACGAGCAGTACTTC.

CDR3 sequence: CASSYRDLYYEQYF. The CDR3 bases are TGCGCCAGCAGCTATCGGGACTTATACTACGAGCAGTACTTC. The chain combines TRBV4-1 with TRBJ2-7; possibly TRBD2 for D (6 bases). Germline V gene data show CDR1 as MGHRA and CDR2 as YSYEKL. Trimming pared 5 bases from V and 3 bases from J, leaving 14 bases between. This CDR3 spans 14 amino acids.

The chain joins TRBV4-1 to TRBJ1-5, with 10 bases lining up with TRBD1. The CDR3 has 16 amino acids. The trim removed 6 bases at V and 2 bases at J, leaving 7 bases unmatched. Per germline, CDR1 MGHRA and CDR2 YSYEKL. This CDR3 is CASRPGTGEGNQPQHF. The CDR3 coding sequence is TGCGCCAGCAGGCCCGGGACAGGGGAAGGCAATCAGCCCCAGCATTTT.

This clone was recorded a few times. The chain links TRBV5-1 to TRBJ1-4; no clear D. In germline, CDR1 is SGHRS, CDR2 YFSETQ. CDR3 length: 16 residues. V lost 0 bases to trimming and J lost 3 bases, with 12 bases between them. Here the CDR3 DNA reads TGCGCCAGCAGCTTGGAGGTGGTCGGGGCTAATGAAAAACTGTTTTTT. Residues: CASSLEVVGANEKLFF.

The chain carries TRBV5-5 and TRBJ2-7; 11 bases agree with TRBD1. CDR3 length: 15 residues. CDR1 and CDR2 (germline): SGHKS, YYEKEE (reference sequence). V dropped 4 bases and J dropped 5; count of bases not matched to a gene: 8. This chain's CDR3 is CASSRHGQGADEQYF. The CDR3 DNA is TGTGCCAGCAGCCGCCATGGACAGGGGGCGGACGAGCAGTACTTC. The whole variable domain, remainder taken from reference TRBV5-5 and TRBJ2-7, is DAGVTQSPTHLIKTRGQQVTLRCSPISGHKSVSWYQQVLGQGPQFIFQYYEKEERGRGNFPDRFSARQFPNYSSELNVNALLLGDSALYLCASSRHGQGADEQYFGPGTRLTVT.

This rearrangement joins TRBV7-2 to TRBJ2-7; D remains unclear. Germline V gene data show CDR1 as SGHTA and CDR2 as FQGNSA. The CDR3 extends over 15 amino acids. V shed 5 bases and J shed 0 bases, with 14 bases lying between them. The CDR3, as DNA: TGTGCCAGCAGCGCTTACTATACATACTCCTACGAGCAGTACTTC. It codes for CASSAYYTYSYEQYF.

The chain recombines TRBV6-5 with TRBJ1-6; D gene unclear. V was trimmed by 0 bases and J by 5 bases, leaving 8 bases between them. The CDR3 loop spans 15 amino acids. CDR1 is MNHEY, CDR2 SVGAGI, per germline. In nucleotides, the CDR3 is TGTGCCAGCAGTTACTCGGGCATGCATAATTCACCCCTCCACTTT. This sequence encodes CASSYSGMHNSPLHF.

The chain joins TRBV4-2 to TRBJ1-4, with TRBD1 matching over 8 bases. The CDR3 consists of 15 residues. The germline V gene has CDR1 LGHNA and CDR2 YNFKEQ. The V and J ends lost 4 bases and 3 bases, in that order; junction bases with no gene match: 4. The CDR3, as DNA: TGTGCCAGCAGCCGAATGACAGGGGCTAATGAAAAACTGTTTTTT. Its translation is CASSRMTGANEKLFF.

The chain carries TRBV27 and TRBJ2-7; possibly TRBD2 for D (5 bases). This CDR3 is built from 13 residues. With 0 bases removed from V and 6 bases from J, the gap between germline ends came to 9 bases. Germline V gives CDR1 MNHEY, CDR2 SMNVEV (reference sequence). The CDR3, as DNA: TGTGCCAGCAGTTTATCGGTGGGAGTCGAGCAGTACTTC. Translating gives CASSLSVGVEQYF.

The rearrangement links TRBV4-1 to TRBJ1-2, with 8 bases identical to TRBD1. The germline V gene encodes CDR1 MGHRA and CDR2 YSYEKL. The ends lost 5 bases at V and 4 bases at J; junction bases unmatched: 6. The CDR3 has 14 amino acids. The chain's CDR3 is CASSTNDRGYGYTF. The DNA of the CDR3 is TGCGCCAGCAGCACTAATGACAGGGGCTATGGCTACACCTTC.

This clone was observed a handful of times. J is TRBJ1-6 and V is TRBV7-2; 9 nucleotides agree with TRBD1. V dropped 2 bases and J dropped 16; count of bases not matched to a gene: 15. CDR3 length: 16 amino acids. Germline CDR1 SGHTA, CDR2 FQGNSA. CDR3: CASSLNFPGQGSPLHF. CDR3 in DNA: TGTGCCAGCAGCTTAAATTTTCCGGGACAGGGTTCTCCACTCCACTTT.

The CDR3 protein is CASSEWTSGRKPAGELFF. DNA for the CDR3: TGTGCCAGCAGCGAATGGACTAGCGGGAGGAAGCCCGCCGGGGAGCTGTTTTTT. This chain uses TRBV9 with TRBJ2-2; 14 nucleotides line up with TRBD2. This CDR3 is built from 18 residues. V was pared by 3 bases and J by 6 bases, with 10 bases of the junction left unmatched. CDR1 and CDR2 from the germline V gene are SGDLS and YYNGEE.

Only one count was recorded for this clone. The rearrangement uses TRBV9 and TRBJ2-3, with TRBD1 matching over 7 bases. Germline loops: CDR1 SGDLS, CDR2 YYNGEE. This CDR3 region has 14 residues. Trimming at V came to 4 bases and at J to 2 bases, leaving 4 bases not matched to a gene. CDR3 residues: CASSLDRITDTQYF. The DNA for the CDR3 is TGTGCCAGCAGCTTGGACAGGATCACAGATACGCAGTATTTT.

This rearrangement joins TRBV4-1 to TRBJ1-2; D call uncertain. In germline, CDR1 is MGHRA, CDR2 YSYEKL. The CDR3 totals 15 residues. V shed 4 bases and J shed 0 bases, with 12 bases lying between them. The CDR3 coding sequence is TGCGCCAGCAGCCCCCGTTCAGGAACTAACTATGGCTACACCTTC. Protein: CASSPRSGTNYGYTF.

V and J are TRBV3-1 (or the pseudogene TRBV3-2) and TRBJ2-1, with a possible D match to TRBD1 (5 bases). V shed 0 bases and J shed 9 bases, with 6 bases lying between them. Germline V CDR1 and CDR2: LGHDT, YNNKEL (reference sequence). The CDR3 is 12 amino acids. The CDR3 loop is CASSQDRGEQFF. The CDR3 nucleotides read TGTGCCAGCAGCCAAGATAGGGGTGAGCAGTTCTTC.

The chain couples TRBV15 to TRBJ2-7; tentatively, D is TRBD1 (5 bases). V lost 7 bases and J lost 0, with 19 bases in between. Germline CDR1 reads LNHNV; CDR2 reads YYDKDF (reference sequence). CDR3 length equals 16 residues. CDR3 region: CATMSLGGQGSYEQYF. In nucleotides, the CDR3 is TGTGCCACCATGTCCTTGGGTGGGCAGGGCTCCTACGAGCAGTACTTC.